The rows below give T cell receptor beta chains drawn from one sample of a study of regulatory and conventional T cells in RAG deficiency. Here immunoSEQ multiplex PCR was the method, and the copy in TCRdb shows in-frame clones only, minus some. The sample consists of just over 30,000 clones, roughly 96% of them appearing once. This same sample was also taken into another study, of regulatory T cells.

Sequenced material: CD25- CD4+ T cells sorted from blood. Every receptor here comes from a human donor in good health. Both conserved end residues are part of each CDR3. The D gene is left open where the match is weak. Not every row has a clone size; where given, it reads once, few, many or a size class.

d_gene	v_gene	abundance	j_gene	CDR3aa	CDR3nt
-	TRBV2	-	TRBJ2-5	CASSERGLETQYF	TGTGCCAGCAGTGAAAGAGGGTTGGAGACCCAGTACTTC
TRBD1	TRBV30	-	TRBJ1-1	CARADRGFMNTEAFF	TGTGCCCGCGCGGACAGGGGGTTTATGAACACTGAAGCTTTCTTT
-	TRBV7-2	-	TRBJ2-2	CASSLSLVRLGELFF	TGTGCCAGCAGCTTATCACTGGTCCGACTGGGGGAGCTGTTTTTT
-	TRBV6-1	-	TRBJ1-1	CASSEVSKKTSPLF	TGTGCCAGCAGTGAAGTTTCGAAAAAGACATCCCCCCTTTTT
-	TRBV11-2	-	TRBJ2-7	CASSTRVGRGTYEQYF	TGTGCCAGCAGCACTCGCGTCGGACGGGGAACCTACGAGCAGTACTTC
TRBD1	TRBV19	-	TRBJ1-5	CASSIDTGGWQPQHF	TGTGCCAGTAGTATAGATACAGGGGGCTGGCAGCCCCAGCATTTT
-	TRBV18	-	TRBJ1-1	CASSPSKGLGTEAFF	TGTGCCAGCTCACCATCTAAGGGGTTAGGCACTGAAGCTTTCTTT
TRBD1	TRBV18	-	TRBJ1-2	CASSPDSTGNYGYTF	TGTGCCAGCTCACCAGATTCGACAGGGAACTATGGCTACACCTTC
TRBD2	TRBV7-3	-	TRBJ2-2	CASSLSGLAVTGELFF	TGTGCCAGCAGCTTAAGCGGCCTAGCGGTCACCGGGGAGCTGTTTTTT
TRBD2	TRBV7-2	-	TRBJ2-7	CASSSRLAGGSYEQYF	TGTGCCAGCAGCTCGAGACTAGCGGGGGGCTCCTACGAGCAGTACTTC
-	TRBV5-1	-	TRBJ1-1	CASRPNPTGNFAEAFF	TGCGCCAGCAGGCCTAACCCTACGGGGAATTTCGCTGAAGCTTTCTTT
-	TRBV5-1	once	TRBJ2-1	CASSLPSSAANNEQFF	TGCGCCAGCAGCTTGCCTTCTAGCGCGGCAAACAATGAGCAGTTCTTC
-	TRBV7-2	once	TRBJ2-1	CASSLAYEAGGEQFF	TGTGCCAGCAGCTTAGCGTACGAGGCAGGGGGGGAGCAGTTCTTC
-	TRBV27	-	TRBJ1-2	CASSRTGSSYGYTF	TGTGCCAGCAGTAGAACAGGGTCGAGCTATGGCTACACCTTC
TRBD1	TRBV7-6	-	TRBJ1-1	CASSLEQGARTEAFF	TGTGCCAGCAGCCTAGAGCAGGGGGCCAGGACTGAAGCTTTCTTT
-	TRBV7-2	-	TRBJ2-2	CASSLRQAQNTGELFF	TGTGCCAGCAGCTTGAGACAGGCCCAGAACACCGGGGAGCTGTTTTTT
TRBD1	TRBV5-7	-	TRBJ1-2	CASSSGTGGLWGHGYTF	TGTGCCAGCAGCAGCGGGACAGGGGGGCTTTGGGGCCATGGCTACACCTTC
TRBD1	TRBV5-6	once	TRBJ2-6	CASSQFDRVPSGANVLTF	TGTGCCAGCAGCCAATTCGACAGGGTTCCCTCTGGGGCCAACGTCCTGACTTTC
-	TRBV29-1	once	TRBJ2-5	CSVGGVFGRQETQYF	TGCAGCGTTGGGGGGGTATTTGGTCGACAAGAGACCCAGTACTTC
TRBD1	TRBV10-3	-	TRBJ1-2	CAISDRGKGGPNYGYTF	TGTGCCATCAGTGATAGGGGCAAAGGGGGCCCTAACTATGGCTACACCTTC
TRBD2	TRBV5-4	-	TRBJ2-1	CASSLVSSGRSSYNEQFF	TGTGCCAGCAGCTTGGTGAGTAGCGGGAGGAGCTCCTACAATGAGCAGTTCTTC
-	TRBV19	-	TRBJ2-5	CARGAVHGETQYF	TGTGCCAGAGGAGCGGTGCACGGGGAGACCCAGTACTTC
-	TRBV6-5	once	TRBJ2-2	CASSFASWELFF	TGTGCCAGCAGTTTCGCGTCTTGGGAGCTGTTTTTT
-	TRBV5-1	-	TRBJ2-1	CASSWARWGGQNLGYNEQFF	TGCGCCAGCAGCTGGGCTCGTTGGGGGGGCCAGAACTTAGGATACAATGAGCAGTTCTTC
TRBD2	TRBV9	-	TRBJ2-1	CASSVEPSGRVTEQFF	TGTGCCAGCAGCGTAGAGCCTAGCGGGAGAGTCACTGAGCAGTTCTTC
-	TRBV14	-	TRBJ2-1	CASSQDYGLNEQFF	TGTGCCAGCAGCCAAGATTACGGACTCAATGAGCAGTTCTTC
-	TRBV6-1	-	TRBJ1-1	CASRDPLGGAFF	TGTGCCAGCAGGGATCCCCTCGGGGGAGCTTTCTTT
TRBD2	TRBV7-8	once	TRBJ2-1	CASSLKLAGYNEQFF	TGTGCCAGCAGCTTAAAACTAGCGGGATACAATGAGCAGTTCTTC
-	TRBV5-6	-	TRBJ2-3	CASSLDWEAGTQYF	TGTGCCAGCAGCTTGGACTGGGAAGCAGGGACGCAGTATTTT
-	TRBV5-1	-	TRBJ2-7	CASSLARDEQYF	TGCGCCAGCAGCTTGGCCCGAGACGAGCAGTACTTC
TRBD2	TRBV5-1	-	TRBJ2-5	CASSLATTSGGAVETQYF	TGCGCCAGCAGCTTGGCTACGACTAGCGGGGGGGCCGTGGAGACCCAGTACTTC
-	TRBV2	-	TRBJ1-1	CASTGKAEAFF	TGTGCCAGTACAGGGAAGGCTGAAGCTTTCTTT
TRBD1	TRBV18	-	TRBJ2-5	CASSPLSGQGQETQYF	TGTGCCAGCTCACCCCTCTCGGGACAGGGTCAAGAGACCCAGTACTTC
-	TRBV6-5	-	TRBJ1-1	CASSSTGGSTEAFF	TGTGCCAGCAGCTCAACGGGTGGAAGCACTGAAGCTTTCTTT
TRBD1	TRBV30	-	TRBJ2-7	CAWSVLWTGPYEQYF	TGTGCCTGGAGTGTACTCTGGACAGGGCCCTACGAGCAGTACTTC
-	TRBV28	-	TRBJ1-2	CASSLEGGRGSPYGYTF	TGTGCCAGCAGTTTGGAAGGGGGGAGGGGTTCTCCCTATGGCTACACCTTC
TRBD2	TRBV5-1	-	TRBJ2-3	CASNSKTSNTDTQYF	TGCGCCAGCAACTCGAAGACTAGCAATACAGATACGCAGTATTTT
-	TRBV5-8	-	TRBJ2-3	CASSHRVGTDTQYF	TGTGCCAGCAGTCACAGGGTAGGCACAGATACGCAGTATTTT
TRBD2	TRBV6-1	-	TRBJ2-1	CASSDPGLVYNEQFF	TGTGCCAGCAGTGACCCGGGACTAGTGTACAATGAGCAGTTCTTC
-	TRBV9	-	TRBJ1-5	CASSAQGSNQPQHF	TGTGCCAGCAGCGCCCAGGGGTCCAATCAGCCCCAGCATTTT
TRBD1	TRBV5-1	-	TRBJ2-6	CASSLYKTGGNSGANVLTF	TGCGCCAGCAGCTTGTATAAAACAGGGGGGAACTCTGGGGCCAACGTCCTGACTTTC
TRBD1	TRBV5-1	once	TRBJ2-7	CASSSIQGAEEQYF	TGCGCCAGCAGCTCAATACAGGGGGCAGAGGAGCAGTACTTC
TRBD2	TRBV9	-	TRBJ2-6	CASSVGGSLAGANVLTF	TGTGCCAGCAGCGTAGGCGGGAGCCTGGCTGGGGCCAACGTCCTGACTTTC
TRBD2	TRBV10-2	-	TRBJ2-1	CASSSGTKYNEQFF	TGCGCCAGCAGTTCCGGGACTAAGTACAATGAGCAGTTCTTC
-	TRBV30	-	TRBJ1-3	CAWSVSGSLSGNTIYF	TGTGCCTGGAGTGTATCGGGTTCCCTCTCTGGAAACACCATATATTTT
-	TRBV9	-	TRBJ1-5	CASSVEGSDQPQHF	TGTGCCAGCAGCGTAGAGGGTAGCGATCAGCCCCAGCATTTT
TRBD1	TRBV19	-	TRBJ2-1	CASSIGDRGRYNEQFF	TGTGCCAGTAGTATAGGAGACAGGGGGCGCTACAATGAGCAGTTCTTC
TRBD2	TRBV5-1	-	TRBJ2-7	CASSATSGSRYEQYF	TGCGCCAGCAGCGCTACTAGCGGGAGCCGCTACGAGCAGTACTTC
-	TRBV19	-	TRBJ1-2	CASSIDGGLYGYTF	TGTGCCAGTAGTATAGACGGGGGACTCTATGGCTACACCTTC
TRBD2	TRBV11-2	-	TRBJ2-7	CASSSTGTSGRQYF	TGTGCCAGCAGCTCTACCGGGACTAGCGGTAGGCAGTACTTC
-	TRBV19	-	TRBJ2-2	CASTLAPGIAGELFF	TGTGCCAGTACTTTAGCTCCCGGCATTGCCGGGGAGCTGTTTTTT
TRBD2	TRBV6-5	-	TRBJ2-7	CASRTSGFVSYEQYF	TGTGCCAGCAGGACTAGCGGGTTCGTCAGCTACGAGCAGTACTTC